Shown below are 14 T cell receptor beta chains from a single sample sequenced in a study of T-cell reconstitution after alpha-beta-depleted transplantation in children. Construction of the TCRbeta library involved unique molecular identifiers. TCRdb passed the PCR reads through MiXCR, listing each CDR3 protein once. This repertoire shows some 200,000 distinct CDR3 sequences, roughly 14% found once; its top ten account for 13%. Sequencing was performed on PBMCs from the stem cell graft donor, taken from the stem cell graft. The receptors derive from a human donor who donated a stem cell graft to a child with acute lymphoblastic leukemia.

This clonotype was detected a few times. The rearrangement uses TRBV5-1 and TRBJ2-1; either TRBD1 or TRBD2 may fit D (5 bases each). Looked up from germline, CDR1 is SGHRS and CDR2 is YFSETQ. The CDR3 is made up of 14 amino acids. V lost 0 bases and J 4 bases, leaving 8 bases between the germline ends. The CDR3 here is CASSLGDEYNEQFF. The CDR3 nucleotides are TGCGCCAGCAGCTTGGGGGACGAGTACAATGAGCAGTTCTTC.

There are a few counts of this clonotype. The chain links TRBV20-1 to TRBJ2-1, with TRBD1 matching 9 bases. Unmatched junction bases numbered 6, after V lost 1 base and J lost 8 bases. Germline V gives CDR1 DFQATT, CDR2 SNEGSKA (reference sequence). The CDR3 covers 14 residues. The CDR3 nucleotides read TGCAGTGCTAGAGGGGAAACAGGGGGCGATGAGCAGTTCTTC. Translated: CSARGETGGDEQFF.

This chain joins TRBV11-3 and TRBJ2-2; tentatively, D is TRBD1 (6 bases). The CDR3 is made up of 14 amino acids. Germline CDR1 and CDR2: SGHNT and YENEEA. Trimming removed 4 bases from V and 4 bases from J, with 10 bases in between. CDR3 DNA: TGTGCCAGCAGCTGGACAGTACTCACCGGGGAGCTGTTTTTT. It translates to CASSWTVLTGELFF. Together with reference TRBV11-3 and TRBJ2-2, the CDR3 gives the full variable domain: EAGVVQSPRYKIIEKKQPVAFWCNPISGHNTLYWYLQNLGQGPELLIRYENEEAVDDSQLPKDRFSAERLKGVDSTLKIQPAELGDSAVYLCASSWTVLTGELFFGEGSRLTVL.

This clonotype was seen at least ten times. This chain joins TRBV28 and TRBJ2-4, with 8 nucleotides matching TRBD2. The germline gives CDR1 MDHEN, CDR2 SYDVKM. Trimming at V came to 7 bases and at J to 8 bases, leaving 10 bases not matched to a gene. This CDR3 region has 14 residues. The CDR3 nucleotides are TGTGCCAGCACCTCTGGGGGGACTAGAGACATTCAGTACTTC. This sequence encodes CASTSGGTRDIQYF.

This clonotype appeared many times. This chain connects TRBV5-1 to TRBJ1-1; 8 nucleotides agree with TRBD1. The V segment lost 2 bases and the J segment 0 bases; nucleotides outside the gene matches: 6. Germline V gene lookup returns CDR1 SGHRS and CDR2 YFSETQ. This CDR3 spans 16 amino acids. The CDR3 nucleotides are TGCGCCAGCAGCTTTAACAGGGGGGGGATGAACACTGAAGCTTTCTTT. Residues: CASSFNRGGMNTEAFF.

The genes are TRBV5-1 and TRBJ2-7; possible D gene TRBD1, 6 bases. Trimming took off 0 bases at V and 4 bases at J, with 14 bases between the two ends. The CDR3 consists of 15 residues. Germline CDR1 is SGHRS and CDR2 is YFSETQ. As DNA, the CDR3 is TGCGCCAGCAGCTTGGAATGGTCAGGGGCGTACGAGCAGTACTTC. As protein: CASSLEWSGAYEQYF.

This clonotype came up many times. In DNA, the CDR3 is TGCGCCAGCAGCTCTCTAGCGGGAGGCCTCGGCTACAATGAGCAGTTCTTC. As protein: CASSSLAGGLGYNEQFF. This rearrangement joins TRBV5-1 to TRBJ2-1; 11 bases match TRBD2. J was trimmed by 3 bases and V by 3 bases; bases with no gene match: 8. The CDR3 loop spans 17 amino acids. Germline V lookup: CDR1 SGHRS, CDR2 YFSETQ.

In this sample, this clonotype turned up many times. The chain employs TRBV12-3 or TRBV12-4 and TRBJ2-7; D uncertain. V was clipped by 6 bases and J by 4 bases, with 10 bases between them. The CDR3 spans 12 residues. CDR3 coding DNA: TGTGCCAGCAGCTTAACTGGGTACGAGCAGTACTTC. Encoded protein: CASSLTGYEQYF.

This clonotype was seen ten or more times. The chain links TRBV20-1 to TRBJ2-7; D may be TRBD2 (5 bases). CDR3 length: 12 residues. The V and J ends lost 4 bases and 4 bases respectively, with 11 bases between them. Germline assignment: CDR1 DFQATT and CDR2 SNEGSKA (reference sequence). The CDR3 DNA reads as TGCAGTGCTAACCGGGAAATGTACGAGCAGTACTTC. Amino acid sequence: CSANREMYEQYF.

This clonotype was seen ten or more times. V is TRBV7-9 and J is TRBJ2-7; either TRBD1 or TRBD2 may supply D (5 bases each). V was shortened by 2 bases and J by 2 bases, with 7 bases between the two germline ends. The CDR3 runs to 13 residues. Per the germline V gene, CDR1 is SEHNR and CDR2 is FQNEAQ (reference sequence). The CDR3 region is CASSLQGPYEQYF. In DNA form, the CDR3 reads TGTGCCAGCAGCTTACAGGGACCCTACGAGCAGTACTTC.

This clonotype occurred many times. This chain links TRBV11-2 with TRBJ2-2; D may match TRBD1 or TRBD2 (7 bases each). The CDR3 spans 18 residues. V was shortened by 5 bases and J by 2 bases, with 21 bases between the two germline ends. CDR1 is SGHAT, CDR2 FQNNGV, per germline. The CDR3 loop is CASSPHRTGGSNTGELFF. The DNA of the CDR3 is TGTGCCAGCAGCCCACACCGGACAGGCGGGAGTAACACCGGGGAGCTGTTTTTT.

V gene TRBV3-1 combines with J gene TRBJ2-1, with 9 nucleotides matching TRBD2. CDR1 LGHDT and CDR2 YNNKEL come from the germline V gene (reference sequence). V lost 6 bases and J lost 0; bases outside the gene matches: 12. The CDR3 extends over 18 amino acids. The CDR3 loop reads CASSPGLARWSSYNEQFF. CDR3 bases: TGTGCCAGCAGTCCTGGACTAGCGAGATGGAGCTCCTACAATGAGCAGTTCTTC.

This chain's CDR3 is CASSIASGRANNEQFF. CDR3 DNA: TGTGCCAGTAGTATAGCTAGCGGGAGGGCCAACAATGAGCAGTTCTTC. This sequence joins TRBV19 and TRBJ2-1; 12 bases agree with TRBD2. Germline loops: CDR1 LNHDA, CDR2 SQIVND (reference sequence). The CDR3 spans 16 residues. V lost 1 base, J lost 5 bases, and 3 bases stayed unmatched.

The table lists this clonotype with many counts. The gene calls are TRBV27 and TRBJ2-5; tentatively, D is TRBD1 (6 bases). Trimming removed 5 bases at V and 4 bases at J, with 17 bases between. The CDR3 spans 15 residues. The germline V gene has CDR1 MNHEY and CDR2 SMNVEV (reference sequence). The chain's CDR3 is CASSPSGQKGETQYF. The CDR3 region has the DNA TGTGCCAGCAGTCCATCGGGACAAAAAGGAGAGACCCAGTACTTC.